What follows describes a single T cell receptor beta chain. Germline V lookup: CDR1 LNHDA, CDR2 SQIVND (reference sequence). This CDR3 spans 15 amino acids. Trimming took 6 bases from V and 2 from J, leaving 15 bases between them. This sample is part of a study of OX40 agonist ivuxolimab in advanced cancers. Profiled with immunoSEQ multiplex PCR; TCRdb holds only in-frame clones, not every one. Here the sample spans about 83,000 clones, roughly 85% being singletons. Sampling times: baseline, cycle 4 day 1, cycle 7 day 1. This receptor was identified in an adult with an advanced solid tumor such as melanoma, head and neck, liver or kidney cancer. This sample comprised CD4+ or CD8+ T cells sorted from blood, obtained in a trial of the OX40 agonist ivuxolimab. The V gene is TRBV19, the J gene TRBJ2-3, with a tentative D call TRBD2 (6 bases). The CDR3 protein is CASRVSGGHTDTQYF. The DNA for the CDR3 is TGTGCCAGTAGAGTTAGCGGCGGGCACACAGATACGCAGTATTTT.